What follows is one T cell receptor beta chain and its context. The record originates from a study of blood T cell repertoires in COVID-19. At the level of the study: Acute and convalescent COVID-19 specimens originated in the United States, Italy and Spain. From T cells, B-cell-depleted T cells, or PBMCs came the material, which was cDNA or gDNA.

Original processing methods: Nucleated cell counts were estimated from reference gene primer amplification. Using immunoSEQ multiplex PCR, the repertoire was profiled, and TCRdb retains in-frame clones only, with some absent. V, J and clone size reflect that table, while D and trimming were determined from the DNA. The sample lists about 120,000 clones; 85% to 90% were seen once. Germline CDR1 and CDR2: GTSNPN and SVGIG (reference sequence). Trimming cost V 2 bases and J 2 bases, with 10 bases left between them. This CDR3 has 14 amino acids. V gene TRBV30 combines with J gene TRBJ1-5; no definite D call. The receptor comes from a woman aged 50 to 60 with acute or convalescent COVID-19. The sequencing input was peripheral blood. CDR3 DNA sequence: TGTGCCTGGAGTCCCCTGGGAGGCAATCAGCCCCAGCATTTT. It yields the protein CAWSPLGGNQPQHF.